The clone carrying this T cell receptor beta chain was found many times. This sample was included in a study of T cells in Graves' hyperthyroidism and ophthalmopathy. CDR3 length: 14 amino acids. Germline V CDR1 and CDR2: SGHVS, FQNEAQ. V was trimmed by 4 bases and J by 4 bases, leaving 10 bases between them. PBMCs stemmed from 10 ml fresh peripheral blood. Template material for amplifying TCR beta CDR3 regions consisted of RNA transcripts. First-round RT-PCR targeting the TCR CDR3 was performed with the HTBI primer set. TCRdb re-analysed the multiplex PCR reads in MiXCR, keeping a single row per CDR3 protein. The data hold more than 350,000 distinct CDR3 sequences, with around 15% observed a single time.

Material for sequencing was blood. The clonotype originates from a woman aged 55-70 years with Graves' ophthalmopathy. V is TRBV7-8 and J is TRBJ2-2; D remains unclear. CDR3 in amino acids: CASSYFDRTGELFF. The CDR3, as DNA: TGTGCCAGCAGCTACTTTGACCGCACCGGGGAGCTGTTTTTT.